Below, 18 T cell receptor beta chains from the same sample are listed, as sequenced in a study of persistence of HIV-infected CD4 T cells. The stimulus was an HIV-1 Gag 15-mer peptide pool, 0.85 to 1 ug/peptide/mL. CD4+ T cells upregulating both CD40 ligand and CD69 were sorted as responding cells. Their antigens remain unidentified. This was the immunoSEQ version 4 assay in survey mode. Sequencing was performed with immunoSEQ multiplex PCR; in TCRdb, only in-frame clones are kept and a portion is missing. The sample consists of about 30,000 clones, roughly 71% of them appearing once. The starting material was CD4+ T cells sorted from PBMCs after approximately 20-hour stimulation, obtained from a patient who received antiretroviral therapy. All receptors derive from an adult man with HIV who was CMV-seropositive.

This clone has a handful of counts. The rearrangement joins TRBV7-2 to TRBJ1-5; tentatively, D is TRBD1 (5 bases). In germline, CDR1 is SGHTA, CDR2 FQGNSA. CDR3 length: 15 residues. Trimming stripped 3 bases from V and 0 bases from J, with 9 bases between. Here the CDR3 DNA reads TGTGCCAGCAGCTTCCAAGACAGTAGCAATCAGCCCCAGCATTTT. Translation: CASSFQDSSNQPQHF.

This clone was seen a few times. The rearrangement uses TRBV28 and TRBJ1-4, with 7 nucleotides matching TRBD1. The CDR3 runs to 14 residues. The junction had 7 bases not matched to a gene; V was cut back by 8 bases and J by 4 bases. Germline CDR1 reads MDHEN; CDR2 reads SYDVKM. CDR3 sequence reads: CASGQVRGNEKLFF. DNA for the CDR3: TGTGCCAGCGGACAGGTACGCGGTAATGAAAAACTGTTTTTT.

To note about this clone: This sample also contains other DNA sequences that code for the same CDR3. The chain couples TRBV5-1 to TRBJ1-4; D is undetermined. The V gene's germline CDR1 is SGHRS and CDR2 YFSETQ. Trimming took 3 bases from V and 0 from J, leaving 12 bases between them. The CDR3 runs 16 residues. The CDR3 spells CASSSGELATNEKLFF. CDR3 coding DNA: TGCGCCAGCAGCTCAGGAGAGTTAGCAACTAATGAAAAACTGTTTTTT.

The gene calls are TRBV19 and TRBJ1-2; the D gene is possibly TRBD1 (6 bases). This CDR3 is 15 amino acids long. Looked up from germline, CDR1 is LNHDA and CDR2 is SQIVND (reference sequence). Trimming took off 7 bases at V and 4 bases at J, with 19 bases between the two ends. The CDR3 region has the DNA TGTGCCAGTACCTCTACGGACAGAGGTCTCTATGGCTACACCTTC. Translating gives CASTSTDRGLYGYTF.

The V call is TRBV12-3 or TRBV12-4, the J call TRBJ2-1, with 7 bases matching TRBD2. This CDR3 comprises 11 residues. After removal of 7 bases from V and 8 bases from J, the junction contained 2 bases not matched to a gene. CDR3 amino acids: CASTRGDEQFF. DNA for the CDR3: TGTGCCAGCACACGGGGGGATGAGCAGTTCTTC.

The chain couples TRBV15 to TRBJ2-4; D may be TRBD1 (6 bases). Germline V CDR1 and CDR2: LNHNV, YYDKDF (reference sequence). The V end was cut by 1 base, the J end by 5 bases, with 9 bases between. The CDR3 covers 14 residues. CDR3 amino acids: CATSRGQAQNIQYF. CDR3 sequence (DNA): TGTGCCACCAGCAGAGGACAGGCCCAAAACATTCAGTACTTC.

In its sample, this clone was seen a few times. The rearrangement uses TRBV9 and TRBJ1-2, with a possible D match to TRBD1 (5 bases). Germline CDR1 and CDR2: SGDLS and YYNGEE. The V gene lost 4 bases and the J gene lost 9 bases, with 13 bases spanning the gap. The CDR3 runs to 12 residues. The CDR3 DNA is TGTGCCAGCAGCCCCCGGTGGGGCAGCTACACCTTC. This gives the protein CASSPRWGSYTF.

The chain links TRBV6-5 to TRBJ2-5; 9 bases agree with TRBD1. Germline values: CDR1 MNHEY, CDR2 SVGAGI. The CDR3 is 14 amino acids. Trimming took 5 bases from V and 2 from J; bases not matched to a gene: 3. The chain's CDR3 is CASSPDRGQETQYF. The CDR3 coding sequence is TGTGCCAGCAGTCCGGACAGGGGACAAGAGACCCAGTACTTC.

J is TRBJ2-2 and V is TRBV3-1 (or the pseudogene TRBV3-2), with a tentative D call TRBD1 (6 bases). Germline V gene lookup returns CDR1 LGHDT and CDR2 YNNKEL (reference sequence). The CDR3 runs to 16 residues. Between the trimmed V and J ends, which lost 5 bases and 1 base, there was a span of 14 bases. The CDR3 nucleotides are TGTGCCAGCAGCGCCTCCTCGGGACAGAACACCGGGGAGCTGTTTTTT. It specifies CASSASSGQNTGELFF.

The V and J genes are TRBV2 and TRBJ2-1, with unresolved D. Trimming removed 1 base from V and 4 bases from J, with 8 bases in between. Germline V gene sequence: CDR1 SNHLY, CDR2 FYNNEI. The CDR3 sequence is 14 residues long. The CDR3 DNA follows: TGTGCCAGCAGTGAAGACGGCAGATACAATGAGCAGTTCTTC. Protein: CASSEDGRYNEQFF.

The rearrangement links TRBV5-4 to TRBJ1-2, with D maybe TRBD1 (5 bases). With 0 bases removed from V and 4 bases from J, the gap between germline ends came to 13 bases. This CDR3 is 15 amino acids long. CDR1 is SGHNT and CDR2 is YYREEE in the germline V gene (reference sequence). The CDR3 here is CASSLGAREFYGYTF. CDR3 sequence (DNA): TGTGCCAGCAGCTTGGGAGCCAGGGAGTTCTATGGCTACACCTTC.

This chain joins TRBV6-5 and TRBJ1-2; 9 nucleotides line up with TRBD1. Germline V CDR1 and CDR2: MNHEY, SVGAGI. This CDR3 is built from 13 residues. The V and J ends lost 6 bases and 8 bases, in that order; junction bases with no gene match: 7. The CDR3 nucleotides are TGTGCCAGCAGCCACGGGACAGGGAAAGGCTACACCTTC. This translates into CASSHGTGKGYTF.

The chain is built from TRBV19 and TRBJ1-5, with unresolved D. Looked up from germline, CDR1 is LNHDA and CDR2 is SQIVND (reference sequence). V lost 7 bases to trimming and J lost 1 base, with 14 bases between them. The CDR3 length is 15 residues. CDR3 bases: TGTGCCAGTATAACGGCGGCGGAGAGCAATCAGCCCCAGCATTTT. It yields the protein CASITAAESNQPQHF.

The chain has TRBV7-2 and TRBJ2-7; D might be TRBD1 or TRBD2, each matching 5 bases. V lost 1 base and J lost 6, with 13 bases in between. This CDR3 is built from 14 residues. Germline CDR1 is SGHTA and CDR2 is FQGNSA. The CDR3 DNA sequence: TGTGCCAGCAGCTTAGTACAGAGAGGGGCCGAGCAGTACTTC. Amino acid sequence: CASSLVQRGAEQYF.

The V and J genes are TRBV6-2 or TRBV6-3 and TRBJ2-5; D perhaps matches TRBD2 (5 bases). The ends were cut back, 5 bases at V and 4 bases at J, with 20 bases in the middle. Germline CDR1 MNHEY, CDR2 SVGEGT. This CDR3 is built from 16 residues. This CDR3 is CASSPYRLGRLETQYF. The CDR3 coding sequence is TGTGCCAGCAGTCCCTACAGACTTGGGAGATTAGAGACCCAGTACTTC.

The chain is built from TRBV19 and TRBJ2-3, with TRBD2 matching 12 bases. With V trimmed by 1 base and J by 1 base, 3 bases remained unmatched. From germline, CDR1 is LNHDA and CDR2 SQIVND (reference sequence). The CDR3 extends over 17 amino acids. The CDR3, as DNA: TGTGCCAGTAGTATAGCACTAGCGGGGGGTCGCACAGATACGCAGTATTTT. This sequence encodes CASSIALAGGRTDTQYF.

The chain joins TRBV19 to TRBJ2-1, with D perhaps TRBD1 (6 bases). The CDR3 has 15 amino acids. Germline loops: CDR1 LNHDA, CDR2 SQIVND (reference sequence). V dropped 1 base and J dropped 6 bases, with 13 bases sitting between them. The CDR3 DNA follows: TGTGCCAGTAGTATAGTCAGGGGCCCAGGCAATGAGCAGTTCTTC. It encodes CASSIVRGPGNEQFF.

The chain links TRBV3-1 (or the pseudogene TRBV3-2) to TRBJ2-7; possible D gene TRBD1, 6 bases. The V and J ends lost 4 bases and 4 bases respectively, with 8 bases between them. This CDR3 contains 12 residues. Germline CDR1 and CDR2: LGHDT and YNNKEL (reference sequence). The CDR3 here is CASSPQGYEQYF. The CDR3 nucleotides are TGTGCCAGCAGCCCCCAGGGGTACGAGCAGTACTTC.